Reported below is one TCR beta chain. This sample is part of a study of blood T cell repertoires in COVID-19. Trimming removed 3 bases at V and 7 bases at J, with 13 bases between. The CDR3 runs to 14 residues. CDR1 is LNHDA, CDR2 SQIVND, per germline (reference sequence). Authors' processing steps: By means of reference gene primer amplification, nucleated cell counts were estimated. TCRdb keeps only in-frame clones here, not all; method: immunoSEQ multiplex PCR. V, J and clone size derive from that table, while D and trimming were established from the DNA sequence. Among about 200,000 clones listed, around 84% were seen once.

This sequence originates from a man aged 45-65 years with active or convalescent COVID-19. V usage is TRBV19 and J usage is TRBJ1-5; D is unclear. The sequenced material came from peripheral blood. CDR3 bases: TGTGCCAGTAGTATTCTCGGCGGAACCCAGCCCCAGCATTTT. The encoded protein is CASSILGGTQPQHF.